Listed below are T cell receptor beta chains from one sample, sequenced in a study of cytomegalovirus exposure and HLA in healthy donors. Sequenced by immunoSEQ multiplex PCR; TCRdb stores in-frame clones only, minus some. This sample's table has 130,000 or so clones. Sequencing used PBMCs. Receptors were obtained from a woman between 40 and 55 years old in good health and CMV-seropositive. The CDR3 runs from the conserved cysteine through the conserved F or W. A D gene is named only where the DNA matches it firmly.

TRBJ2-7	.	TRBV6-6	TGTGCCAGCACTTACGTCCGAGGATCGTACGAGCAGTACTTC	CASTYVRGSYEQYF
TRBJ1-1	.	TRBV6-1	TGTGCCAGCAGTGAAAGCGCGGGGCGAAACATGAACACTGAAGCTTTCTTT	CASSESAGRNMNTEAFF
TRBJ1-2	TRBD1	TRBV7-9	TGTGCCAGCAGCTTTCTGACAGGGCCGACTAACTATGGCTACACCTTC	CASSFLTGPTNYGYTF
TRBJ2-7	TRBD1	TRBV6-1	TGTGCCAGCACTAAAGGACAGGGTTCCTACGAGCAGTACTTC	CASTKGQGSYEQYF
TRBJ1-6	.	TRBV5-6	TGTGCCAGCAGCTTGGTAAAGGGGAGGTCACCCCTCCACTTT	CASSLVKGRSPLHF
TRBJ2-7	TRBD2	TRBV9	TGTGCCAGCAGCATTGCCGGGACTAGCGGAGCCTACGAGCAGTACTTC	CASSIAGTSGAYEQYF
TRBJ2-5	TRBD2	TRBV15	TGTGCCACCAGCAGAGGGGCTAGCGGGAGAACTTCAGAGACCCAGTACTTC	CATSRGASGRTSETQYF
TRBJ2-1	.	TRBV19	TGTGCCAGTAGTATAGTTCCCCATAGCTCTGAGCAGTTCTTC	CASSIVPHSSEQFF
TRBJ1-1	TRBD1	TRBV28	TGTGCCAGCAGTCCCGGGACAGGGGACACTGAAGCTTTCTTT	CASSPGTGDTEAFF
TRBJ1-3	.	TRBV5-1	TGCGCCAGCAGCTCCGGGACTGCCAACACCATATATTTT	CASSSGTANTIYF
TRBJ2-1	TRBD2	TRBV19	TGTGCCAGTAGTATACGTAGTAGCGGGATGGGCACTGAGCAGTTCTTC	CASSIRSSGMGTEQFF
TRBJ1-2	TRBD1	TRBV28	TGTGCCAGCAGTAACCGGGACAGGGATCATCCTCGCAGGGGCTACACCTTC	CASSNRDRDHPRRGYTF
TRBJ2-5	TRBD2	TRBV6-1	TGTGCCAGCAGTGAATTAGCGGGAGGGCCCCAAGAGACCCAGTACTTC	CASSELAGGPQETQYF
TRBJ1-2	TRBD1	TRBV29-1	TGCAGCGTTGAAGATCGGGGGTCCGGGACAGGGGGTAACGGCTACACCTTC	CSVEDRGSGTGGNGYTF
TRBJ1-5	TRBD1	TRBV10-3	TGTGCCATCAGTGCGGACAGGGGGAGCAATCAGCCCCAGCATTTT	CAISADRGSNQPQHF
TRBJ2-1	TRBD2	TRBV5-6	TGTGCCAGCAGCCACGGGAGCGGGAGTATCCATGAGCAGTTCTTC	CASSHGSGSIHEQFF
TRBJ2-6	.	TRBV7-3	TGTGCCAGCAGCTTATGGGGGGGCAGTGGGGCCAACGTCCTGACTTTC	CASSLWGGSGANVLTF
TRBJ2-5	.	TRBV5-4	TGTGCCAGCAGCTTGTTCTCGGGGCAAGAGACCCAGTACTTC	CASSLFSGQETQYF
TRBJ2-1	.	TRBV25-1	TGTGCCAGCAGTGAGCTAGCGCAATCCTACAATGAGCAGTTCTTC	CASSELAQSYNEQFF
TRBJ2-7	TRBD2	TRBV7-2	TGTGCCAGCAGCCCTCGGGGTAGCGGGAGGGGGAGCTCCTACGAGCAGTACTTC	CASSPRGSGRGSSYEQYF
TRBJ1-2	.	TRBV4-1	TGCGCCAGCAGCCAAAAGGGCCCCGGGGGGCAGCCGAACTATGGCTACACCTTC	CASSQKGPGGQPNYGYTF
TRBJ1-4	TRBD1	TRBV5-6	TGTGCCAGCAGCTCGAGGGGACAGGGAAGAACTAATGAAAAACTGTTTTTT	CASSSRGQGRTNEKLFF